The 32 T cell receptor beta chains below were found in one sample sequenced in a study of CD8+ T cells in alopecia areata. Following extraction, RNA underwent reverse transcription to cDNA, which served as the sequencing template. Only in-frame clones appear in the TCRdb table, and some are missing; sequencing was by immunoSEQ multiplex PCR. The sample includes 150,000 to 250,000 clones, 58% of them seen just once. The treatment is: oral pan-JAK inhibitor, 5-10 mg twice daily. The starting material was CD4+ T cells sorted from blood, obtained at week 24, from a patient treated with tofacitinib. The receptors originated from a human donor with alopecia areata.

This chain uses TRBV6-5 with TRBJ2-5; 8 nucleotides line up with TRBD2. The junction had 7 bases not matched to a gene; V was cut back by 7 bases and J by 3 bases. Germline lookup yields CDR1 MNHEY and CDR2 SVGAGI. The CDR3 covers 14 residues. The CDR3 region is CASNKRGGKETQYF. DNA for the CDR3: TGTGCCAGCAACAAACGGGGGGGCAAAGAGACCCAGTACTTC.

This sequence joins TRBV25-1 and TRBJ2-5, with D tentatively TRBD2 (5 bases). Trimming removed 5 bases at V and 9 bases at J, with 16 bases between. The length of the CDR3 is 13 residues. Germline assignment: CDR1 MGHDK and CDR2 SYGVNS. The CDR3 region is CASSISSGSAQYF. The CDR3 DNA follows: TGTGCCAGCAGTATCTCCTCGGGATCGGCCCAGTACTTC.

The chain carries TRBV15 and TRBJ1-5, with D perhaps matching TRBD1 (6 bases). The CDR3 totals 17 residues. Germline-derived CDR1 and CDR2 are LNHNV and YYDKDF (reference sequence). Trimming stripped 4 bases from V and 1 base from J, with 17 bases between. This CDR3 is CATSTWGGARSNQPQHF. The CDR3 nucleotides are TGTGCCACCAGCACGTGGGGGGGGGCGAGGAGCAATCAGCCCCAGCATTTT.

This rearrangement joins TRBV9 to TRBJ2-2; no clear D gene. Looked up from germline, CDR1 is SGDLS and CDR2 is YYNGEE. The CDR3 length is 14 residues. V lost 4 bases and J lost 5, with 12 bases in between. For the CDR3, the DNA is TGTGCCAGCAGCCCCCGGGTAGAGACCGGGGAGCTGTTTTTT. It is translated as CASSPRVETGELFF.

The V call is TRBV5-4, the J call TRBJ2-4; D is uncertain. The CDR3 loop spans 11 amino acids. Per germline, CDR1 SGHNT and CDR2 YYREEE (reference sequence). V was clipped by 4 bases and J by 3 bases, with 2 bases between them. As DNA, the CDR3 is TGTGCCAGCAGCCTCAAAAACATTCAGTACTTC. Translation: CASSLKNIQYF.

This clone was counted between two and nine times. CDR3 region: CASSATGGQETQYF. In DNA form, the CDR3 reads TGCGCCAGCAGCGCGACAGGGGGCCAAGAGACCCAGTACTTC. The rearrangement joins TRBV5-1 to TRBJ2-5, with 9 bases matching TRBD1. V dropped 4 bases and J dropped 1; count of bases not matched to a gene: 2. CDR1 is SGHRS and CDR2 is YFSETQ in the germline V gene. The CDR3 is 14 amino acids.

The rearrangement links TRBV6-5 to TRBJ2-2; 9 bases agree with TRBD1. V shed 8 bases and J 5 bases; nucleotides not matched to a gene: 6. The CDR3 is 14 amino acids. Germline CDR1 is MNHEY and CDR2 is SVGAGI. CDR3: CASFDRGWTGELFF. The CDR3 nucleotides read TGTGCCAGCTTCGACAGGGGGTGGACCGGGGAGCTGTTTTTT.

This chain joins TRBV30 and TRBJ1-2; tentatively, D is TRBD1 (5 bases). Trimming removed 1 base at V and 4 bases at J, with 7 bases between. The CDR3 is 12 amino acids. Germline-derived CDR1 and CDR2 are GTSNPN and SVGIG (reference sequence). The CDR3 bases are TGTGCCTGGAGTGAGGGGATCTATGGCTACACCTTC. This gives the protein CAWSEGIYGYTF.

This clone was seen only once. This sequence joins TRBV5-1 and TRBJ2-1; D not resolved. V gave up 1 base and J gave up 2 bases, with 16 bases separating them. CDR3 size: 17 residues. Germline assignment: CDR1 SGHRS and CDR2 YFSETQ. The CDR3 DNA is TGCGCCAGCAGCTTGAGGGTGGCCAGTGGCACCTACAATGAGCAGTTCTTC. Translation: CASSLRVASGTYNEQFF.

The sample holds a few counts of this clone. The chain combines TRBV5-4 with TRBJ2-1; D not resolved. The CDR3 totals 14 residues. Per germline, CDR1 SGHNT and CDR2 YYREEE (reference sequence). Between the trimmed V and J ends, which lost 1 base and 12 bases, there was a span of 17 bases. The CDR3 region has the DNA TGTGCCAGCAGCTTGCAAGGAGAGTCTTACCTGCAGTTCTTC. Translation gives CASSLQGESYLQFF.

The rearrangement joins TRBV2 to TRBJ1-4; no firm D call. V lost 0 bases and J lost 7, with 3 bases in between. Germline V gene sequence: CDR1 SNHLY, CDR2 FYNNEI. There are 12 residues in the CDR3. Here the CDR3 DNA reads TGTGCCAGCAGTGAAGCATTTGAAAAACTGTTTTTT. Protein: CASSEAFEKLFF.

This clone has more than one count but fewer than ten. The V and J genes are TRBV28 and TRBJ2-3; D not certain. Trimming shortened V by 7 bases and J by 5 bases, and 7 bases separated the two germline ends. Germline CDR1 and CDR2: MDHEN and SYDVKM. CDR3 length: 11 amino acids. The CDR3 reads CASTHLDTQYF. In DNA, the CDR3 is TGTGCCAGCACCCACCTAGATACGCAGTATTTT. The variable domain in full, with the rest retrieved from reference TRBV28 and TRBJ2-3, is DVKVTQSSRYLVKRTGEKVFLECVQDMDHENMFWYRQDPGLGLRLIYFSYDVKMKEKGDIPEGYSVSREKKERFSLILESASTNQTSMYLCASTHLDTQYFGPGTRLTVL.

The chain links TRBV28 to TRBJ2-6; D remains ambiguous. The germline CDR1 and CDR2 sequences are MDHEN and SYDVKM. CDR3 length: 12 amino acids. V lost 10 bases and J 0 bases, leaving 4 bases between the germline ends. DNA for the CDR3: TGTGCCACCTACTCTGGGGCCAACGTCCTGACTTTC. Encoded protein: CATYSGANVLTF. Variable domain in full (rest from reference TRBV28 and TRBJ2-6): DVKVTQSSRYLVKRTGEKVFLECVQDMDHENMFWYRQDPGLGLRLIYFSYDVKMKEKGDIPEGYSVSREKKERFSLILESASTNQTSMYLCATYSGANVLTFGAGSRLTVL.

The chain recombines TRBV5-6 with TRBJ2-7; 8 bases are shared with TRBD2. The ends lost 0 bases at V and 6 bases at J; junction bases unmatched: 11. Germline V CDR1 and CDR2: SGHDT, YYEEEE. The CDR3 sequence is 16 residues long. In DNA form, the CDR3 reads TGTGCCAGCAGCTTGGACGGGGGGGACGCCTTTAGCGAGCAGTACTTC. Translating gives CASSLDGGDAFSEQYF.

The rearrangement joins TRBV6-6 to TRBJ2-7; TRBD1 is a possible D gene (6 bases). Between the trimmed V and J ends, which lost 2 bases and 3 bases, there was a span of 14 bases. The CDR3 contains 15 residues. Germline V lookup: CDR1 MNHNY, CDR2 SVGAGI (reference sequence). Here the CDR3 reads CASSYDPGQFYEQYF. The DNA of the CDR3 is TGTGCCAGCAGTTACGATCCTGGACAGTTCTACGAGCAGTACTTC.

This clone turned up a few times. The DNA for the CDR3 is TGTGCCAGCTCACCACCTACTAAGGCCGGCTACACCTTC. Protein: CASSPPTKAGYTF. The rearrangement links TRBV18 to TRBJ1-2; D not certain. This CDR3 has 13 residues. With 0 bases removed from V and 8 bases from J, the gap between germline ends came to 10 bases. Germline loops: CDR1 KGHSH, CDR2 LQKENI.

With regard to this clone: Other nucleotide sequences in the sample specify the same CDR3. This chain connects TRBV18 to TRBJ1-1, with 9 bases fitting TRBD1. V shed 3 bases and J 4 bases; nucleotides not matched to a gene: 3. The CDR3 length is 14 residues. The germline CDR1 and CDR2 sequences are KGHSH and LQKENI. The CDR3 sequence: CASSPDRGGTEAFF. The CDR3 DNA reads as TGTGCCAGCTCACCCGACAGGGGGGGCACTGAAGCTTTCTTT.

The sample holds a few counts of this clone. The V call is TRBV7-6, the J call TRBJ2-3; D is unresolved. Germline lookup yields CDR1 SGHVS and CDR2 FNYEAQ. The CDR3 spans 13 residues. V lost 2 bases and J 4 bases, leaving 7 bases between the germline ends. The CDR3 nucleotides read TGTGCCAGCAGCTTATCGTTTGCAGATACGCAGTATTTT. Protein product: CASSLSFADTQYF.

The chain uses TRBV5-6 and TRBJ2-7; the match to TRBD1 covers 10 bases. CDR3 size: 15 residues. J lost 3 bases, V lost 0 bases, and 3 bases had no gene match. Germline values: CDR1 SGHDT, CDR2 YYEEEE. The CDR3 loop is CASSLAGDRGYEQYF. DNA for the CDR3: TGTGCCAGCAGCTTGGCCGGGGACAGGGGCTACGAGCAGTACTTC.

The chain recombines TRBV13 with TRBJ2-3, with 11 bases identical to TRBD2. Trimming cost V 5 bases and J 1 base; bases outside gene matches: 11. Germline V gene sequence: CDR1 PRHDT, CDR2 FYEKMQ (reference sequence). The CDR3 is 18 amino acids. CDR3 bases: TGTGCCAGCAGCCCATTACCCGGGACTAGCGGCCGCACAGATACGCAGTATTTT. Translated, it gives CASSPLPGTSGRTDTQYF.

This clone appeared a few times. This rearrangement joins TRBV4-3 to TRBJ2-2; 9 bases are shared with TRBD1. CDR1 is LGHNA, CDR2 YSLEER, per germline. CDR3 size: 17 residues. V trimming: 4 bases; J trimming: 6 bases; junction bases outside the gene matches: 12. The CDR3 loop reads CASSPRGQGRRSGELFF. CDR3 bases: TGCGCCAGCAGCCCGCGTGGACAGGGGCGGAGGTCCGGGGAGCTGTTTTTT.

This rearrangement joins TRBV25-1 to TRBJ1-2; D might be TRBD1 (6 bases). The germline V and J ends were trimmed by 5 bases and 8 bases, with 12 bases remaining between them. There are 12 residues in the CDR3. CDR1 MGHDK and CDR2 SYGVNS come from the germline V gene. The CDR3 nucleotides are TGTGCCAGCAGTAAGGGGGAGGGAGGCTACACCTTC. Translation gives CASSKGEGGYTF.

This clone was counted between two and nine times. This chain uses TRBV27 with TRBJ2-6; D not resolved. V lost 6 bases to trimming and J lost 0 bases, with 9 bases between them. Germline V gene data show CDR1 as MNHEY and CDR2 as SMNVEV (reference sequence). The CDR3 has 15 amino acids. This CDR3 reads CASRAPRSGANVLTF. The CDR3 DNA reads as TGTGCCAGCAGGGCACCACGCTCTGGGGCCAACGTCCTGACTTTC.

The V call is TRBV2, the J call TRBJ1-5; D uncertain. V dropped 3 bases and J dropped 4 bases, with 10 bases sitting between them. The CDR3 totals 14 residues. Germline V gives CDR1 SNHLY, CDR2 FYNNEI. CDR3 region: CASSDRSSNQPQHF. The CDR3 coding sequence is TGTGCCAGCAGTGACAGGTCTTCAAATCAGCCCCAGCATTTT.

The chain couples TRBV4-1 to TRBJ2-3; no firm D call. V lost 0 bases and J 1 base, leaving 11 bases between the germline ends. There are 16 residues in the CDR3. The germline V gene has CDR1 MGHRA and CDR2 YSYEKL. The CDR3 DNA sequence: TGCGCCAGCAGCCAAGAGACCCATGGGGGCACAGATACGCAGTATTTT. Translated, it gives CASSQETHGGTDTQYF.

The J gene is TRBJ2-7, the V gene TRBV29-1; possibly TRBD1 for D (5 bases). Looked up from germline, CDR1 is SQVTM and CDR2 is ANQGSEA. This CDR3 has 14 residues. Deletions cut 6 bases from V and 3 bases from J, with 18 bases between. The CDR3 loop reads CSVAVQTARYEQYF. For the CDR3, the DNA is TGCAGCGTCGCCGTACAGACAGCCCGCTACGAGCAGTACTTC.

There are a few counts of this clone. This rearrangement joins TRBV5-5 to TRBJ2-3; 12 positions agree with TRBD2. Unmatched junction bases numbered 6, after V lost 2 bases and J lost 5 bases. CDR1 is SGHKS and CDR2 is YYEKEE in the germline V gene (reference sequence). This CDR3 comprises 16 residues. CDR3 DNA: TGTGCCAGCAGCTTAGTACTAGCGGGAGGTAGAGATACGCAGTATTTT. As protein: CASSLVLAGGRDTQYF. The entire variable domain, with the rest obtained from reference TRBV5-5 and TRBJ2-3, is as follows: DAGVTQSPTHLIKTRGQQVTLRCSPISGHKSVSWYQQVLGQGPQFIFQYYEKEERGRGNFPDRFSARQFPNYSSELNVNALLLGDSALYLCASSLVLAGGRDTQYFGPGTRLTVL.

The V call is TRBV29-1, the J call TRBJ2-1; 7 positions agree with TRBD1. The CDR3 runs to 12 residues. Germline CDR1 is SQVTM and CDR2 is ANQGSEA. This CDR3 is CTTRGGQGEQFF. The CDR3 DNA is TGCACCACGAGAGGGGGCCAAGGTGAGCAGTTCTTC.

The rearrangement uses TRBV29-1 and TRBJ1-2, with D unclear. CDR3 length: 11 amino acids. The germline gives CDR1 SQVTM, CDR2 ANQGSEA. Trimming left V 6 bases short and J 8 bases short, with 13 bases between. CDR3: CSVALGQGYTF. As DNA, the CDR3 is TGCAGCGTCGCCCTCGGTCAGGGCTACACCTTC.

The chain couples TRBV30 to TRBJ1-2, with D possibly matching TRBD1 (6 bases). Germline values: CDR1 GTSNPN, CDR2 SVGIG (reference sequence). V was pared by 2 bases and J by 7 bases, with 14 bases between. CDR3 length: 13 amino acids. CDR3 sequence (DNA): TGTGCCTGGAGTCTCGGACAGAAAGCTGGCTACACCTTC. Protein sequence: CAWSLGQKAGYTF. The full variable domain, with the rest looked up from reference TRBV30 and TRBJ1-2, is SQTIHQWPATLVQPVGSPLSLECTVEGTSNPNLYWYRQAAGRGLQLLFYSVGIGQISSEVPQNLSASRPQDRQFILSSKKLLLSDSGFYLCAWSLGQKAGYTFGSGTRLTVV.

This clone has a single count. V is TRBV2 and J is TRBJ2-5, with TRBD2 matching 15 bases. The CDR3 contains 20 residues. V was pared by 3 bases and J by 4 bases, with 15 bases of the junction left unmatched. From germline, CDR1 is SNHLY and CDR2 FYNNEI. DNA of the CDR3: TGTGCCAGCAGTGATTCCGGACTAGCGGGGGGGTCGGGCCTGTTAGAGACCCAGTACTTC. It encodes CASSDSGLAGGSGLLETQYF.

This clone has more than one count but fewer than ten. The chain links TRBV7-3 to TRBJ2-1; tentatively, D is TRBD2 (6 bases). There are 15 residues in the CDR3. The ends were cut back, 5 bases at V and 5 bases at J, with 16 bases in the middle. Germline loops: CDR1 SGHTA, CDR2 FQGTGA. CDR3 sequence reads: CASSPGLARNNEQFF. The DNA of the CDR3 is TGTGCCAGCAGCCCGGGGCTAGCGAGGAACAATGAGCAGTTCTTC.